A selection of T cell receptor beta chains follows, all from one sample in a study of T cell repertoires in cytomegalovirus infection. Via MiXCR, TCRdb re-called the reads, giving one row per CDR3 protein. The repertoire holds hundreds of thousands of distinct CDR3 sequences, with approximately 25% as singletons. Sequencing was done on a sample of CD8+ T cells from PBMCs. The receptors were gathered from a human donor in good health (CMV status not recorded). Some clones in this sample may be carry-over from other donors' samples. Both conserved end residues are part of each CDR3. Each record gives: CDR3 protein, CDR3 DNA, D gene, clone size, CDR3 length, J gene, V gene. A D gene is named only where the DNA matches it firmly. Size is stated for part of the rows, as once, few or many counts, or as a class when the clone is expanded.

CASSQASLAPDEQYF | TGTGCCAGCAGCCAAGCATCACTAGCTCCGGACGAGCAGTACTTC | . | . | 15 | TRBJ2-7 | TRBV4-2
CASSQGAGSNQPQHF | TGTGCCAGCAGCCAGGGGGCAGGTAGCAATCAGCCCCAGCATTTT | TRBD1 | . | 15 | TRBJ1-5 | TRBV9
CASSVPGQEETQYF | TGTGCCAGCAGTGTTCCGGGACAGGAAGAGACCCAGTACTTC | TRBD1 | few | 14 | TRBJ2-5 | TRBV2
CASSWRGFQETQYF | TGTGCCAGCAGTTGGAGGGGTTTTCAAGAGACCCAGTACTTC | . | few | 14 | TRBJ2-5 | TRBV12-3/TRBV12-4
CASSQVGGPSYEQYF | TGCGCCAGCAGCCAAGTGGGGGGGCCCTCCTACGAGCAGTACTTC | . | few | 15 | TRBJ2-7 | TRBV4-1
CDCQGSYNEQFF | TGCGACTGCCAGGGCTCCTACAATGAGCAGTTCTTC | . | . | 12 | TRBJ2-1 | TRBV20-1
CASGLTRGHNEQFF | TGTGCCAGCGGCCTAACTCGGGGACACAATGAGCAGTTCTTC | . | . | 14 | TRBJ2-1 | TRBV28
CASSHPPGLAGGDYNEQFF | TGTGCCAGCAGCCACCCCCCGGGACTAGCGGGGGGAGACTACAATGAGCAGTTCTTC | TRBD2 | few | 19 | TRBJ2-1 | TRBV14
CASTRWEVANTGELFF | TGTGCCAGCACCCGTTGGGAGGTCGCGAACACCGGGGAGCTGTTTTTT | . | . | 16 | TRBJ2-2 | TRBV12-3/TRBV12-4
CSVERSPETQYF | TGCAGCGTTGAGAGAAGCCCAGAGACCCAGTACTTC | . | . | 12 | TRBJ2-5 | TRBV29-1
CSVDGGGGNTEAFF | TGCAGCGTTGATGGCGGGGGAGGGAATACTGAAGCTTTCTTT | . | few | 14 | TRBJ1-1 | TRBV29-1
CASSPLRSGGLDNEQFF | TGTGCCAGTAGTCCCCTTCGGAGCGGGGGGTTAGACAATGAGCAGTTCTTC | TRBD2 | . | 17 | TRBJ2-1 | TRBV19
CASSQDRHSRETQYF | TGTGCCAGCAGCCAAGATCGTCACAGCAGAGAGACCCAGTACTTC | . | many | 15 | TRBJ2-5 | TRBV14
CASSPGQGLNYGYTF | TGTGCCAGCAGCCCGGGACAGGGTCTTAACTATGGCTACACCTTC | TRBD1 | . | 15 | TRBJ1-2 | TRBV7-2
CASIGHSPGRLPADTQYF | TGTGCCAGCATCGGACACTCACCGGGACGGCTCCCGGCAGATACGCAGTATTTT | . | . | 18 | TRBJ2-3 | TRBV6-6
CASSLERNTQYF | TGTGCCAGCAGCTTAGAGCGGAATACGCAGTATTTT | . | many | 12 | TRBJ2-3 | TRBV7-9
CASSQAGGSTDTQYF | TGTGCCAGCAGTCAAGCGGGGGGGTCCACAGATACGCAGTATTTT | TRBD2 | . | 15 | TRBJ2-3 | TRBV27
CASSQDASVDTQYF | TGCGCCAGCAGCCAAGATGCAAGTGTGGATACGCAGTATTTT | . | . | 14 | TRBJ2-3 | TRBV4-3
CASSQDWAAMFEVTEAFF | TGTGCCAGCAGCCAAGATTGGGCCGCTATGTTCGAGGTCACTGAAGCTTTCTTT | . | few | 18 | TRBJ1-1 | TRBV3-1
CASSYGQGLHNEQFF | TGTGCCAGCAGTTACGGGCAGGGGCTACACAATGAGCAGTTCTTC | . | . | 15 | TRBJ2-1 | TRBV6-5
CASSLSSANYGYTF | TGTGCCAGCAGTTTATCTTCTGCAAACTATGGCTACACCTTC | . | . | 14 | TRBJ1-2 | TRBV27
CASSLTVAGTDGYEQYF | TGTGCCAGCAGTTTAACGGTCGCCGGGACGGACGGTTACGAGCAGTACTTC | . | many | 17 | TRBJ2-7 | TRBV12-3/TRBV12-4
CASSSVPSYNEQFF | TGTGCCAGCAGTTCCGTCCCCTCCTACAATGAGCAGTTCTTC | . | . | 14 | TRBJ2-1 | TRBV27
CASSPTAAGYGYTF | TGTGCCAGCAGCCCGACCGCGGCAGGGTATGGCTACACCTTC | . | few | 14 | TRBJ1-2 | TRBV7-6
CASSLILHTEAFF | TGTGCCAGCAGCTTAATTCTGCACACTGAAGCTTTCTTT | . | few | 13 | TRBJ1-1 | TRBV5-5
CASSFPSPENEQFF | TGTGCCAGCAGTTTCCCCTCGCCGGAGAATGAGCAGTTCTTC | . | few | 14 | TRBJ2-1 | TRBV28
CASSQEVGQGGFGYTF | TGCGCCAGCAGCCAAGAGGTCGGACAGGGGGGTTTTGGCTACACCTTC | TRBD1 | . | 16 | TRBJ1-2 | TRBV4-1
CASSLGSQGYEQYF | TGTGCCAGCAGCTTAGGGTCTCAGGGCTACGAGCAGTACTTC | . | many | 14 | TRBJ2-7 | TRBV7-2
CASSSGPGGYEQYF | TGTGCCAGCAGTTCGGGACCTGGGGGTTACGAGCAGTACTTC | . | few | 14 | TRBJ2-7 | TRBV27
CASSLATGTFGYTF | TGTGCCAGCAGCTTAGCGACAGGGACTTTTGGCTACACCTTC | TRBD1 | many | 14 | TRBJ1-2 | TRBV7-8
CASSLRGIGTEAFF | TGTGCCAGCAGCCTCAGGGGGATCGGCACTGAAGCTTTCTTT | TRBD1 | . | 14 | TRBJ1-1 | TRBV13
CASTWEEGSGYTF | TGTGCCAGCACCTGGGAGGAGGGATCTGGCTACACCTTC | . | . | 13 | TRBJ1-2 | TRBV27
CATGRQGGYGYTF | TGTGCCACAGGCAGACAGGGGGGCTATGGCTACACCTTC | TRBD1 | few | 13 | TRBJ1-2 | TRBV28
CSARDGQGVFSYNEQFF | TGCAGTGCTAGAGATGGACAGGGTGTTTTCTCCTACAATGAGCAGTTCTTC | TRBD1 | . | 17 | TRBJ2-1 | TRBV20-1
CASSNTGTNTGELFF | TGTGCCAGCAGTAACACAGGGACGAACACCGGGGAGCTGTTTTTT | . | many | 15 | TRBJ2-2 | TRBV7-6
CASSIEGRGLETQYF | TGTGCCAGTAGTATAGAAGGCAGGGGATTGGAGACCCAGTACTTC | . | . | 15 | TRBJ2-5 | TRBV19
CAISADVDRLNTEAFF | TGTGCCATCAGTGCCGACGTGGACAGATTGAACACTGAAGCTTTCTTT | . | once | 16 | TRBJ1-1 | TRBV10-3
CASTSRGTSYGESYEQYF | TGTGCCAGTACCTCGAGGGGGACTAGCTACGGGGAGTCCTACGAGCAGTACTTC | TRBD2 | few | 18 | TRBJ2-7 | TRBV19
CASSFYRDSNTEAFF | TGTGCCAGCAGCTTTTATAGGGACAGCAACACTGAAGCTTTCTTT | TRBD1 | many | 15 | TRBJ1-1 | TRBV7-8
CAISERAGEAGEAFF | TGTGCCATCAGTGAGCGGGCAGGGGAGGCTGGTGAAGCTTTCTTT | . | . | 15 | TRBJ1-1 | TRBV10-3
CASSERDRVYQPQHF | TGTGCCAGCAGTGAACGGGACAGAGTATATCAGCCCCAGCATTTT | TRBD1 | few | 15 | TRBJ1-5 | TRBV2
CATSWGQGPPYNEQFF | TGTGCCACGTCCTGGGGACAGGGCCCTCCCTACAATGAGCAGTTCTTC | TRBD1 | few | 16 | TRBJ2-1 | TRBV24-1
CASSLEFGAYNEQFF | TGTGCCAGCAGCTTAGAGTTTGGCGCCTACAATGAGCAGTTCTTC | . | . | 15 | TRBJ2-1 | TRBV11-2
CACSVGTTPNEQFF | TGTGCCTGCAGCGTCGGGACTACCCCTAATGAGCAGTTCTTC | TRBD2 | . | 14 | TRBJ2-1 | TRBV5-4
CASSHQGVSEQFF | TGTGCCAGCAGTCACCAGGGGGTAAGTGAGCAGTTCTTC | TRBD1 | . | 13 | TRBJ2-1 | TRBV12-3/TRBV12-4
CASSLLVGPQETQYF | TGTGCCAGCAGCCTTTTAGTGGGGCCCCAAGAGACCCAGTACTTC | . | . | 15 | TRBJ2-5 | TRBV28
CASSSDSITEAFF | TGTGCCAGCAGCTCCGACTCTATCACTGAAGCTTTCTTT | . | . | 13 | TRBJ1-1 | TRBV7-9
CATSVDSEGELFF | TGTGCCACCAGTGTCGACAGCGAAGGGGAGCTGTTTTTT | . | many | 13 | TRBJ2-2 | TRBV24-1
CASTRLGLELGEQFF | TGTGCCAGCACTCGACTGGGACTAGAATTAGGTGAGCAGTTCTTC | TRBD2 | . | 15 | TRBJ2-1 | TRBV7-9
CASTEIGTTASGNTIYF | TGTGCCAGCACCGAAATCGGGACGACCGCGTCTGGAAACACCATATATTTT | . | few | 17 | TRBJ1-3 | TRBV28
CASSFKGGDTNEQFF | TGTGCCAGCAGTTTCAAGGGGGGTGATACGAATGAGCAGTTCTTC | . | few | 15 | TRBJ2-1 | TRBV12-3/TRBV12-4
CASSQGSQEDTEAFF | TGCGCCAGCAGCCAAGGTAGCCAAGAGGACACTGAAGCTTTCTTT | . | . | 15 | TRBJ1-1 | TRBV4-1
CAISELSAQETQYF | TGTGCCATCAGTGAATTGTCAGCACAAGAGACCCAGTACTTC | . | . | 14 | TRBJ2-5 | TRBV10-3
CASSPDGSLGTEAFF | TGTGCCAGCAGCCCTGACGGGAGCCTAGGAACTGAAGCTTTCTTT | . | many | 15 | TRBJ1-1 | TRBV7-3
CASSLERDGLNEQFF | TGTGCCAGCAGCTTGGAGCGGGACGGGCTCAATGAGCAGTTCTTC | TRBD2 | . | 15 | TRBJ2-1 | TRBV5-5
CASNFWDSSTDTQYF | TGTGCCAGCAACTTCTGGGACAGTAGCACAGATACGCAGTATTTT | TRBD1 | few | 15 | TRBJ2-3 | TRBV5-4
CASTDGDNEQFF | TGCGCCAGCACCGACGGGGATAATGAGCAGTTCTTC | . | few | 12 | TRBJ2-1 | TRBV4-1
CASSLGQGTRNGANVLTF | TGTGCCAGCAGCTTGGGGCAGGGGACGAGAAATGGGGCCAACGTCCTGACTTTC | . | . | 18 | TRBJ2-6 | TRBV5-5
CASSLTDREWYNNEQFF | TGTGCCAGCAGCTTGACGGACAGGGAATGGTACAACAATGAGCAGTTCTTC | TRBD1 | . | 17 | TRBJ2-1 | TRBV5-6